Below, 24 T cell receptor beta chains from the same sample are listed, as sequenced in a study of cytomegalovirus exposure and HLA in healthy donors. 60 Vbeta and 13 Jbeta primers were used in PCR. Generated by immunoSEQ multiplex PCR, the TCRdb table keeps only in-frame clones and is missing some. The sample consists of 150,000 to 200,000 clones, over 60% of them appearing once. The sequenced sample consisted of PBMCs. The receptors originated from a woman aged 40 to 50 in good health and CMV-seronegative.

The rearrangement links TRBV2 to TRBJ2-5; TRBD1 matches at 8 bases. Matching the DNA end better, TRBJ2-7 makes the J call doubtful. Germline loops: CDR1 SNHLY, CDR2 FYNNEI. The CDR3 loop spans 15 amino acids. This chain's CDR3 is CATAPQRQGIYEQYF. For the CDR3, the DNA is TGTGCCACAGCCCCCCAGAGACAGGGGATCTACGAGCAGTACTTC.

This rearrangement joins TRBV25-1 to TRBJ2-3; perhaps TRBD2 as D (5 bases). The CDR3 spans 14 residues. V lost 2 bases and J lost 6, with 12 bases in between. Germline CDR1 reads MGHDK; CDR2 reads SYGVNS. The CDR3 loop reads CASSERGRGDTQYF. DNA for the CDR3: TGTGCCAGCAGTGAACGAGGGCGAGGGGATACGCAGTATTTT. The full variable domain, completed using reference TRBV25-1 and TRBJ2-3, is EADIYQTPRYLVIGTGKKITLECSQTMGHDKMYWYQQDPGMELHLIHYSYGVNSTEKGDLSSESTVSRIRTEHFPLTLESARPSHTSQYLCASSERGRGDTQYFGPGTRLTVL.

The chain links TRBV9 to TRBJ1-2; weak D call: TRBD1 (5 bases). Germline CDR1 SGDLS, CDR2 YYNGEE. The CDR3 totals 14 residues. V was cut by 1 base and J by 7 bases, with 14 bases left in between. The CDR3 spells CASSVQGFPSGYTF. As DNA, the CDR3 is TGTGCCAGCAGCGTACAGGGCTTCCCCTCTGGCTACACCTTC.

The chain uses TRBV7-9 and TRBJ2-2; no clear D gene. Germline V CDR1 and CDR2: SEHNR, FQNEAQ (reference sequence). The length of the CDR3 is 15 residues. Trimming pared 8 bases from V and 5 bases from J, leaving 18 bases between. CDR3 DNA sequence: TGTGCCAGCGCCCCTGACACCCGATGGACCGGGGAGCTGTTTTTT. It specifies CASAPDTRWTGELFF.

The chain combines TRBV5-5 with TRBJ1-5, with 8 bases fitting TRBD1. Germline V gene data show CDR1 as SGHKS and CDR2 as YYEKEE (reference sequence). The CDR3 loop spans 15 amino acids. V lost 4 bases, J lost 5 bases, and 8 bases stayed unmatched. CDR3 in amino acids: CASSRQGLNDQPQHF. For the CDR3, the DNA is TGTGCCAGCAGCCGACAGGGGTTAAATGATCAGCCCCAGCATTTT.

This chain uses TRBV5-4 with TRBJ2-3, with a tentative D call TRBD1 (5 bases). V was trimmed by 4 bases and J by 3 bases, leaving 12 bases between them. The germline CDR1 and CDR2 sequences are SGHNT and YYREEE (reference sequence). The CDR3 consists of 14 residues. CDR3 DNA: TGTGCCAGCAGCCACCGTGGGGCAACAGATACGCAGTATTTT. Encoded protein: CASSHRGATDTQYF.

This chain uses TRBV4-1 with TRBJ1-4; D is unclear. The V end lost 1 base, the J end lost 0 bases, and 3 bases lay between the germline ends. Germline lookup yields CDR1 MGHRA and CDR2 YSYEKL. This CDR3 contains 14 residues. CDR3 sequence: CASSQGATNEKLFF. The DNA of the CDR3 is TGCGCCAGCAGCCAAGGCGCAACTAATGAAAAACTGTTTTTT.

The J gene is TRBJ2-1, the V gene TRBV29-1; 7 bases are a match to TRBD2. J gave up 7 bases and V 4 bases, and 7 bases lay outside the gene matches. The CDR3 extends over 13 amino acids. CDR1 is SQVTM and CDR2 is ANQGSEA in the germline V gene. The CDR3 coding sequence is TGCAGCGTTGTCCCACGGCGGGGGAATGAGCAGTTCTTC. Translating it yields CSVVPRRGNEQFF.

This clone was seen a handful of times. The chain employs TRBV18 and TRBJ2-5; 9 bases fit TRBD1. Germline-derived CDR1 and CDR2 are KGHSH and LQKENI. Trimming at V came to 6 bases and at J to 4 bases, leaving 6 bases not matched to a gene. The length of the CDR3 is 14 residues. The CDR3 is CASSEGQGPETQYF. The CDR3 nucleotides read TGTGCCAGCTCCGAAGGACAGGGGCCAGAGACCCAGTACTTC. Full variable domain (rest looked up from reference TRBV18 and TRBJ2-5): NAGVMQNPRHLVRRRGQEARLRCSPMKGHSHVYWYRQLPEEGLKFMVYLQKENIIDESGMPKERFSAEFPKEGPSILRIQQVVRGDSAAYFCASSEGQGPETQYFGPGTRLLVL.

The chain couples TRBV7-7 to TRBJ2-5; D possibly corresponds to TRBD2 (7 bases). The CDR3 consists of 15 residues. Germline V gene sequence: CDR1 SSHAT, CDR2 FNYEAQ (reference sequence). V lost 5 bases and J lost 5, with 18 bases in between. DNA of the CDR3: TGTGCCAGCAGCCTTTATGGGGGGGCGAGGGAGACCCAGTACTTC. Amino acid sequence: CASSLYGGARETQYF.

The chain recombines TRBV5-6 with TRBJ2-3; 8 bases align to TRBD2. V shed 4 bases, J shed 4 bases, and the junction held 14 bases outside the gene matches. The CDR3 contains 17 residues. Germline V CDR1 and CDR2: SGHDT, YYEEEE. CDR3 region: CASSPAGGGGPSDTQYF. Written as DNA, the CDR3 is TGTGCCAGCAGCCCCGCGGGGGGCGGGGGGCCCTCAGATACGCAGTATTTT.

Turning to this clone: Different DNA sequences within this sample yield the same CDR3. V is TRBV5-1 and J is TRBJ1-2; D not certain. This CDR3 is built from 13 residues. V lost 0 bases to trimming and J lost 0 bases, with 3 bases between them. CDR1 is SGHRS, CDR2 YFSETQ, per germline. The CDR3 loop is CASSLDTNYGYTF. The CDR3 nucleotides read TGCGCCAGCAGCTTGGACACTAACTATGGCTACACCTTC.

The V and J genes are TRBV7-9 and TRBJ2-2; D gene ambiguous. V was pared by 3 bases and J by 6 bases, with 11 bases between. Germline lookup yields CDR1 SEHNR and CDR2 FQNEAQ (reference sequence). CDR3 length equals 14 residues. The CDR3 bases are TGTGCCAGCAGCTTCCCCAGAGGCCCCGGGGAGCTGTTTTTT. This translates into CASSFPRGPGELFF.

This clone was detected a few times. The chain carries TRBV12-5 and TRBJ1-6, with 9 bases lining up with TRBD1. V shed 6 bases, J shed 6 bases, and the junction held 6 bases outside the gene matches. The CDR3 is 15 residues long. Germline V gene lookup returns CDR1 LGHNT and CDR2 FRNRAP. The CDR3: CASGPGTGSNSPLHF. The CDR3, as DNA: TGTGCTAGTGGCCCCGGGACAGGGAGTAATTCACCCCTCCACTTT.

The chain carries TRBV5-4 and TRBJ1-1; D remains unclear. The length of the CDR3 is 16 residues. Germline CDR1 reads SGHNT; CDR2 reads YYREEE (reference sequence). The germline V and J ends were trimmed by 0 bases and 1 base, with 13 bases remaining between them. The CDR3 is CASSLEEGWTNTEAFF. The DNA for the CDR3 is TGTGCCAGCAGCTTGGAGGAGGGTTGGACGAACACTGAAGCTTTCTTT.

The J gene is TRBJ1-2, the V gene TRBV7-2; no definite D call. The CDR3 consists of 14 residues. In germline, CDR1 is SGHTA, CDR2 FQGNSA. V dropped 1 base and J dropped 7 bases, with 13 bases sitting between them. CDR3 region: CASSLGPTAGGYTF. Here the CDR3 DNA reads TGTGCCAGCAGCTTAGGACCGACGGCGGGTGGCTACACCTTC.

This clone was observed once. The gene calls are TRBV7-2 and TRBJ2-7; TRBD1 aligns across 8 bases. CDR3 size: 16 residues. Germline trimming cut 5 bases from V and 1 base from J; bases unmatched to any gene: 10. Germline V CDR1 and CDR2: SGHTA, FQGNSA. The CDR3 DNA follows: TGTGCCAGCAGCCCCGGACAGGGAACCTCATCCTACGAGCAGTACTTC. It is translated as CASSPGQGTSSYEQYF.

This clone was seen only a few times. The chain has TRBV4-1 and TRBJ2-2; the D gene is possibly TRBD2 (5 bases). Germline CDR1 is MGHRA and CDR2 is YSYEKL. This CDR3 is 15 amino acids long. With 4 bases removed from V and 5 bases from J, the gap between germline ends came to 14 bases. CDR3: CASSRQGSDTGELFF. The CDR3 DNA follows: TGCGCCAGCAGCCGTCAAGGTAGCGATACCGGGGAGCTGTTTTTT.

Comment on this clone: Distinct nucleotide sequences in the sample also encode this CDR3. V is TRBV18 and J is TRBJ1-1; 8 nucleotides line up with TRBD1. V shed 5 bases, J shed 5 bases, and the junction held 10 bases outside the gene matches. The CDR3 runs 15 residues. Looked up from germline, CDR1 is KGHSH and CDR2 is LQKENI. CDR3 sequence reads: CASSERQGASTEAFF. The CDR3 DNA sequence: TGTGCCAGCTCAGAGAGGCAGGGGGCGTCGACTGAAGCTTTCTTT.

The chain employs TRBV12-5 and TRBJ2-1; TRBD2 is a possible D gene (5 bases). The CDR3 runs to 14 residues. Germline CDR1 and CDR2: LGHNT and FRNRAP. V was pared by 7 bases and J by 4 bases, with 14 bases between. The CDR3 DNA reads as TGTGCTAGTGTAGCGCAGCTACTGTACAATGAGCAGTTCTTC. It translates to CASVAQLLYNEQFF.

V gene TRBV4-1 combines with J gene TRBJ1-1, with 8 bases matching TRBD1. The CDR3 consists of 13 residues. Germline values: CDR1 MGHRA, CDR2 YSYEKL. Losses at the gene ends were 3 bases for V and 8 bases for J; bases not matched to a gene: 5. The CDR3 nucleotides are TGCGCCAGCAGCCAGGTACAGGGGGAGGAAGCTTTCTTT. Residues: CASSQVQGEEAFF.

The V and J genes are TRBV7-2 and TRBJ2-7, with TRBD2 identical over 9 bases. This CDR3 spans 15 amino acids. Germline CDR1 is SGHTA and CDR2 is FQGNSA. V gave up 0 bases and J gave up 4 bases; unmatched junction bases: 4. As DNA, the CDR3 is TGTGCCAGCAGCTTAGCGCGGGGGGGCCAATACGAGCAGTACTTC. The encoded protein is CASSLARGGQYEQYF.

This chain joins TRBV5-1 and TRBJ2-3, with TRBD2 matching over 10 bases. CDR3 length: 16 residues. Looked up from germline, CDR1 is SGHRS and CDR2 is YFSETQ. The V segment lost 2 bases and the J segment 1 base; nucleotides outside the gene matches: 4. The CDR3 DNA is TGCGCCAGCAGCTTTAACCTAGCGGGGGGCACAGATACGCAGTATTTT. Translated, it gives CASSFNLAGGTDTQYF.

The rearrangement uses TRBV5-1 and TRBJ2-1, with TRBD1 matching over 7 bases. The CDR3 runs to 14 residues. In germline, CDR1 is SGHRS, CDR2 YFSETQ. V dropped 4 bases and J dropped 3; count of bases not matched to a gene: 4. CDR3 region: CASSRDSIYNEQFF. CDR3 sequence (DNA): TGCGCCAGCAGCCGGGACAGCATCTACAATGAGCAGTTCTTC. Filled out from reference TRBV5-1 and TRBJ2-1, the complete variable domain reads KAGVTQTPRYLIKTRGQQVTLSCSPISGHRSVSWYQQTPGQGLQFLFEYFSETQRNKGNFPGRFSGRQFSNSRSEMNVSTLELGDSALYLCASSRDSIYNEQFFGPGTRLTVL.